This TCR beta chain was observed in a study of T cell changes during pregnancy in multiple sclerosis. TCRdb's copy holds only in-frame clones and misses some; the assay was immunoSEQ multiplex PCR. This table has about 52,000 clones, around 92% appearing once. The CDR3 totals 13 residues. Per germline, CDR1 SGHRS and CDR2 YFSETQ. Between the trimmed V and J ends, which lost 2 bases and 1 base, there was a span of 6 bases. The TCR sequence derives from a female donor in good health, enrolled as a control in a pregnancy study. Sequenced material: CD4+ T cells from peripheral blood mononuclear cells, taken after pregnancy. The chain joins TRBV5-1 to TRBJ1-1, with D unresolved. In DNA form, the CDR3 reads TGCGCCAGCAGCTTAACACCGAACACTGAAGCTTTCTTT. This translates into CASSLTPNTEAFF.